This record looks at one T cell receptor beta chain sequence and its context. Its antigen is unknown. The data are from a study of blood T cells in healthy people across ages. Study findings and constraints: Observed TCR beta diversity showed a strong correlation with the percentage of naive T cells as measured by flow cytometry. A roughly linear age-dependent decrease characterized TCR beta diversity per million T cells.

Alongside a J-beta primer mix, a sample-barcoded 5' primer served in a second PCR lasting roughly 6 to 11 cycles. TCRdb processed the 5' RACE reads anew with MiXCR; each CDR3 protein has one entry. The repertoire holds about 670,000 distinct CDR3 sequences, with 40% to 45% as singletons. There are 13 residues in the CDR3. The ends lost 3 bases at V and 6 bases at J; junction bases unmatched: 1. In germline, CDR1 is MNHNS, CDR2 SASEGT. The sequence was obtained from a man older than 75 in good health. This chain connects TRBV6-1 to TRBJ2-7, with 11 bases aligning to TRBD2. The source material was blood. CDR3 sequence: CASSDLAGGEQYF. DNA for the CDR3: TGTGCCAGCAGTGACCTAGCGGGAGGCGAGCAGTACTTC.